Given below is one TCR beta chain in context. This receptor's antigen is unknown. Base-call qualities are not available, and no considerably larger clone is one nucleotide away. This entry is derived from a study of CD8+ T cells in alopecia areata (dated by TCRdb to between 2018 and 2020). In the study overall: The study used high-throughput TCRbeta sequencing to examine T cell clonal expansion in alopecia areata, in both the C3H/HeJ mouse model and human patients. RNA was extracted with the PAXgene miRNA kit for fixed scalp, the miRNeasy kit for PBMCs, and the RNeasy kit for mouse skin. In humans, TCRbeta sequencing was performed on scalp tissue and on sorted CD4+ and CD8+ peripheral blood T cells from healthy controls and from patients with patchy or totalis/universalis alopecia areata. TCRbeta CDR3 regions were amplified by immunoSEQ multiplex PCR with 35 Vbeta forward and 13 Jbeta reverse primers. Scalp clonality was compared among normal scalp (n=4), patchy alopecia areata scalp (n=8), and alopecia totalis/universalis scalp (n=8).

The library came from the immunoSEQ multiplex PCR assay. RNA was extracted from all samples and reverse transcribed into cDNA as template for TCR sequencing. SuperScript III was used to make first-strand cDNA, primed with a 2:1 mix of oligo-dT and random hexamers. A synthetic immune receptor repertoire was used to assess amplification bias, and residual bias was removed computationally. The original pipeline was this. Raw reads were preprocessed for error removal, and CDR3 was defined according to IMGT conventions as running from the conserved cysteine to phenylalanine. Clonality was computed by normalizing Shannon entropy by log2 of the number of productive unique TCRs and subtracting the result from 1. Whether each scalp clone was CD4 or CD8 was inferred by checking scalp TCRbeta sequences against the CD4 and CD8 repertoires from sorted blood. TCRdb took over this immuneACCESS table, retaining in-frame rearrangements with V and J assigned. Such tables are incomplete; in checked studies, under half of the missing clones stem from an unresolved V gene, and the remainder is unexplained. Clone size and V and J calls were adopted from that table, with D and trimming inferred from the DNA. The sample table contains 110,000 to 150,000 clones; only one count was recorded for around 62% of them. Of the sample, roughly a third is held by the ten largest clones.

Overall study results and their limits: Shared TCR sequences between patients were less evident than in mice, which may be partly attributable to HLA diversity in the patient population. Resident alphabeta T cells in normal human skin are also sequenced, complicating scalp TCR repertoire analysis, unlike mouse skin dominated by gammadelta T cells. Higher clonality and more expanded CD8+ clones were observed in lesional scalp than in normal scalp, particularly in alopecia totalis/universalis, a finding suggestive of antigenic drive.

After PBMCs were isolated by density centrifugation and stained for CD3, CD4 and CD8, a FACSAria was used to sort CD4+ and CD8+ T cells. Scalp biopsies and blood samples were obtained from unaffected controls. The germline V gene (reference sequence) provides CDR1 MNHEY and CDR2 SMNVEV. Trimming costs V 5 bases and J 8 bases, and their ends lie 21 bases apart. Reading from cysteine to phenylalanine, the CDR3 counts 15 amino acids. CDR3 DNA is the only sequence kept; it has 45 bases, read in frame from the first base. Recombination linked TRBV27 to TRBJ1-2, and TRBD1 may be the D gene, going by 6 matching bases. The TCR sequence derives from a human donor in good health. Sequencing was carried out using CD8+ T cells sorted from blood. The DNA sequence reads TGTGCCAGCAGTGCCGCGGTGGGGGGCGGAGGGGGCTACACCTTC. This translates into CASSAAVGGGGGYTF.